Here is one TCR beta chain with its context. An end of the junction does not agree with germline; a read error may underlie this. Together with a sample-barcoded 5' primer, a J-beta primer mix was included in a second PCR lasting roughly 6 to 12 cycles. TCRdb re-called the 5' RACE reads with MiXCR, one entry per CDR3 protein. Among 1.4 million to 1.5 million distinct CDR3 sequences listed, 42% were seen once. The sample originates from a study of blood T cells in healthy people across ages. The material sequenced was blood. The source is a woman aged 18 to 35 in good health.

CDR3 sequence (DNA): TGTGCCAGCAGCGTAGGGGGAGGGGATAGAAACACTGAAACTTTCTTT. It encodes CASSVGGGDRNTETFF. The chain combines TRBV9 with TRBJ1-1; TRBD1 might be the D (5 bases). Germline assignment: CDR1 SGDLS and CDR2 YYNGEE. CDR3 length: 16 residues.